This is a list of T cell receptor beta chains from one sample in a study of T cell responses to AZD1222 COVID-19 vaccine. Produced via immunoSEQ multiplex PCR; TCRdb's table is partial and in-frame only. The repertoire holds some 150,000 clones, 90% seen once, with about 1.4% in the top ten. Sequenced material: peripheral blood, taken 28 days after the second AZD1222 dose. These TCRs come from an adult who received the AZD1222 COVID-19 vaccine. The CDR3 runs from the conserved cysteine through the conserved F or W. D genes are given only for firm matches. The size of a clone is reported for some rows only, either as once, few or many, or as a class for expanded clones.

D	V	J	length	size	CDR3	DNA
NA	TRBV27	TRBJ2-7	16	NA	CASSLGYRGVGYEQYF	TGTGCCAGCAGTTTAGGTTATCGAGGGGTAGGGTACGAGCAGTACTTC
TRBD2	TRBV11-2	TRBJ2-1	14	NA	CASSVILARNEQFF	TGTGCCAGCAGCGTGATACTAGCGCGGAATGAGCAGTTCTTC
TRBD1	TRBV9	TRBJ2-7	15	NA	CASSGRQGFSGEQYF	TGTGCCAGCAGCGGAAGACAGGGCTTCTCGGGAGAGCAGTACTTC
NA	TRBV9	TRBJ2-1	15	NA	CASSLDTSPYNEQFF	TGTGCCAGCAGCTTAGACACGAGCCCCTACAATGAGCAGTTCTTC
TRBD2	TRBV29-1	TRBJ2-1	14	NA	CSVETSGRINEQFF	TGCAGCGTCGAGACTAGCGGGAGAATTAATGAGCAGTTCTTC
NA	TRBV30	TRBJ1-1	13	NA	CAWSMTAYTEAFF	TGTGCCTGGAGTATGACAGCGTACACTGAAGCTTTCTTT
TRBD1	TRBV7-6	TRBJ2-2	15	NA	CASSLGQGTTGELFF	TGTGCCAGCAGCCTCGGACAGGGGACAACCGGGGAGCTGTTTTTT
TRBD1	TRBV7-9	TRBJ2-7	14	NA	CASSFLDRKAEQYF	TGTGCCAGCAGCTTCCTGGACAGGAAGGCCGAGCAGTACTTC
TRBD1	TRBV5-1	TRBJ1-1	16	NA	CASSLAGGTQGAGAFF	TGCGCCAGCAGCTTGGCTGGGGGAACACAGGGGGCTGGGGCTTTCTTT
NA	TRBV30	TRBJ1-3	14	NA	CAWSADRSGNTIYF	TGTGCCTGGAGCGCAGACAGGTCTGGAAACACCATATATTTT
NA	TRBV6-1	TRBJ1-6	16	NA	CASSESRQAGNSPLHF	TGTGCCAGCAGTGAATCCCGACAGGCTGGTAATTCACCCCTCCACTTT
NA	TRBV5-1	TRBJ2-1	12	NA	CASSLDYNEQFF	TGCGCCAGCAGCTTGGACTACAATGAGCAGTTCTTC
NA	TRBV7-9	TRBJ2-1	13	NA	CASSIGVGDEQFF	TGTGCCAGCAGCATAGGGGTTGGTGATGAGCAGTTCTTC
NA	TRBV7-2	TRBJ1-3	15	NA	CASRETGTSGNTIYF	TGTGCCAGCAGAGAAACCGGGACGTCTGGAAACACCATATATTTT
NA	TRBV28	TRBJ1-2	15	NA	CASSLPLGRVDGYTF	TGTGCCAGCAGTTTACCGTTGGGACGGGTGGATGGCTACACCTTC
NA	TRBV7-2	TRBJ2-7	13	once	CASSPRSAKEQYF	TGTGCCAGCAGCCCGCGGTCGGCTAAGGAGCAGTACTTC
NA	TRBV5-1	TRBJ1-1	14	NA	CASSLEGANTEAFF	TGCGCCAGCAGCTTGGAGGGAGCGAACACTGAAGCTTTCTTT
TRBD2	TRBV5-5	TRBJ2-5	15	NA	CASSTLSGEQETQYF	TGTGCCAGCAGCACCCTCAGCGGGGAACAAGAGACCCAGTACTTC
NA	TRBV5-1	TRBJ1-1	12	NA	CASSYSQIEAFF	TGCGCCAGCAGCTATTCACAGATTGAAGCTTTCTTT
NA	TRBV3-1/TRBV3-2	TRBJ2-7	11	NA	CASSQVHEQYF	TGTGCCAGCAGCCAAGTGCACGAGCAGTACTTC
NA	TRBV12-3/TRBV12-4	TRBJ1-1	13	NA	CASTMGPIRGAFF	TGTGCCAGCACTATGGGACCAATTCGGGGGGCTTTCTTT
NA	TRBV28	TRBJ1-1	13	NA	CASSTHLVTEAFF	TGTGCCAGCAGCACCCACCTAGTAACTGAAGCTTTCTTT
TRBD1	TRBV6-5	TRBJ1-2	14	few	CASSADRGYYGYTF	TGTGCCAGCAGCGCTGACAGGGGCTACTATGGCTACACCTTC
TRBD2	TRBV6-2/TRBV6-3	TRBJ2-4	17	NA	CASSDRVAGGAKNIQYF	TGTGCCAGCAGTGACCGTGTAGCGGGAGGCGCCAAAAACATTCAGTACTTC
NA	TRBV19	TRBJ1-1	16	NA	CASRVVPAGVDTEAFF	TGTGCCAGTAGGGTAGTCCCGGCAGGGGTTGACACTGAAGCTTTCTTT
NA	TRBV4-1	TRBJ1-3	14	once	CASSQEYAGNTIYF	TGCGCCAGCAGCCAAGAATATGCTGGAAACACCATATATTTT
NA	TRBV10-3	TRBJ2-7	14	NA	CAISERGAYYEQYF	TGTGCCATCAGTGAGCGGGGGGCCTACTACGAGCAGTACTTC
TRBD1	TRBV7-6	TRBJ1-2	18	few	CASSPVGAGGARGYGYTF	TGTGCCAGCAGCCCAGTTGGGGCAGGGGGCGCGAGAGGCTATGGCTACACCTTC
NA	TRBV7-2	TRBJ1-1	13	NA	CASSLWANTEAFF	TGTGCCAGCAGCTTATGGGCGAACACTGAAGCTTTCTTT
TRBD2	TRBV7-6	TRBJ2-1	16	once	CASSLPLGSGRGEQFF	TGTGCCAGCAGCTTACCCTTGGGTAGCGGGAGGGGTGAGCAGTTCTTC
NA	TRBV27	TRBJ1-2	15	NA	CASRWAGGANYGYTF	TGTGCCAGCAGATGGGCGGGAGGCGCTAACTATGGCTACACCTTC
NA	TRBV6-5	TRBJ1-1	13	NA	CASAGRMNTEAFF	TGTGCCAGCGCGGGACGTATGAACACTGAAGCTTTCTTT
TRBD2	TRBV28	TRBJ2-1	11	NA	CASSWSGKAFF	TGTGCCAGCAGCTGGAGCGGGAAGGCGTTCTTC
TRBD2	TRBV13	TRBJ2-1	16	NA	CASSLSSLAGNNEQFF	TGTGCCAGCAGCTTAAGTTCACTAGCGGGCAACAATGAGCAGTTCTTC
NA	TRBV11-2	TRBJ1-6	14	NA	CASSLESPISPLHF	TGTGCCAGCAGCCTTGAGAGTCCCATCTCACCCCTCCACTTT
NA	TRBV6-5	TRBJ1-5	15	NA	CASSYGDGSNQPQHF	TGTGCCAGCAGTTACGGGGACGGAAGCAATCAGCCCCAGCATTTT
NA	TRBV2	TRBJ2-1	17	NA	CASRAARTSPGGNEQFF	TGTGCCAGCAGAGCCGCCCGGACCTCCCCCGGTGGCAATGAGCAGTTCTTC
TRBD1	TRBV7-9	TRBJ2-1	16	NA	CASSIRTRTGNNEQFF	TGTGCCAGCAGCATAAGGACACGGACAGGGAACAATGAGCAGTTCTTC
TRBD1	TRBV19	TRBJ1-1	15	NA	CASSTWTGGNTEAFF	TGTGCCAGTAGTACCTGGACAGGGGGTAACACTGAAGCTTTCTTT
TRBD1	TRBV5-1	TRBJ1-6	16	NA	CASSRWTGGSNSPLHF	TGCGCCAGCAGCAGATGGACAGGGGGAAGTAATTCACCCCTCCACTTT
NA	TRBV9	TRBJ1-1	14	NA	CASSVTGENTEAFF	TGTGCCAGCAGCGTTACGGGCGAGAACACTGAAGCTTTCTTT
TRBD1	TRBV7-9	TRBJ1-2	12	NA	CAGHRGRDGYTF	TGTGCCGGCCACAGGGGGCGCGATGGCTACACCTTC
NA	TRBV13	TRBJ1-2	15	few	CASSRGDTHNYGYTF	TGTGCCAGCAGTAGGGGGGACACCCATAACTATGGCTACACCTTC
NA	TRBV2	TRBJ1-2	15	NA	CASLLSQGRYYGYTF	TGTGCCAGCTTGCTCTCACAGGGCCGCTACTATGGCTACACCTTC
NA	TRBV7-2	TRBJ1-5	16	NA	CASSLWSSQTNQPQHF	TGTGCCAGCAGCTTATGGTCCTCCCAAACCAATCAGCCCCAGCATTTT
NA	TRBV19	TRBJ1-1	12	NA	CASSHTGTEAFF	TGTGCCAGTAGTCATACAGGCACTGAAGCTTTCTTT
TRBD1	TRBV5-1	TRBJ2-7	16	NA	CASSLVGQDQSYEQYF	TGCGCCAGCAGCTTGGTCGGACAGGACCAATCCTACGAGCAGTACTTC
NA	TRBV5-8	TRBJ1-2	12	NA	CASSPPDYGYTF	TGTGCCAGCAGCCCGCCGGACTATGGCTACACCTTC
NA	TRBV12-3/TRBV12-4	TRBJ1-1	13	NA	CASTRGWNTEAFF	TGTGCCAGCACTCGAGGGTGGAACACTGAAGCTTTCTTT
NA	TRBV5-1	TRBJ2-2	20	NA	CASSLQGGSRIKANTGELFF	TGCGCCAGCAGCTTGCAGGGGGGATCAAGAATTAAAGCGAACACCGGGGAGCTGTTTTTT
TRBD2	TRBV19	TRBJ2-1	18	NA	CASSIGSGGLAAYNEQFF	TGTGCCAGTAGTATAGGGAGTGGGGGACTAGCCGCCTACAATGAGCAGTTCTTC
TRBD1	TRBV7-2	TRBJ1-5	13	NA	CASSTRGNQPQHF	TGTGCCAGCAGCACCAGGGGGAATCAGCCCCAGCATTTT
NA	TRBV5-1	TRBJ2-1	16	NA	CASSYETLSSYNEQFF	TGCGCCAGCAGCTATGAGACTCTCAGCTCCTACAATGAGCAGTTCTTC
NA	TRBV5-1	TRBJ1-1	14	NA	CASSLVLEGREAFF	TGCGCCAGCAGCTTGGTCCTTGAGGGGAGAGAAGCTTTCTTT
NA	TRBV7-9	TRBJ2-3	14	NA	CASSHTDSTDTQYF	TGTGCCAGCAGCCACACAGACAGCACAGATACGCAGTATTTT